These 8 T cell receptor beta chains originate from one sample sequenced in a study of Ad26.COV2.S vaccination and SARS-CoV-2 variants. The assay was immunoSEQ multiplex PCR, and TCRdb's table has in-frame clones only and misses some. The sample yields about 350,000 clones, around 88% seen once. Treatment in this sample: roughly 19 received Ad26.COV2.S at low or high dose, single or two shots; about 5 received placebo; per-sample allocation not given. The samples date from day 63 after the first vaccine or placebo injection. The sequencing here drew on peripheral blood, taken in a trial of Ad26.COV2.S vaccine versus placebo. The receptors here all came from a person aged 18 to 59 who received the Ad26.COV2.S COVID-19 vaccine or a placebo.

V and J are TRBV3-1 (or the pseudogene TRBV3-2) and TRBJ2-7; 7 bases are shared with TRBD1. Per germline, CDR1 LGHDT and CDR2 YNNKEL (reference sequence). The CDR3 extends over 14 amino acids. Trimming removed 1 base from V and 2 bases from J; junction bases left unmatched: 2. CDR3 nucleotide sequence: TGTGCCAGCAGCCAAGGTGGGACAGCCTACGAGCAGTACTTC. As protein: CASSQGGTAYEQYF.

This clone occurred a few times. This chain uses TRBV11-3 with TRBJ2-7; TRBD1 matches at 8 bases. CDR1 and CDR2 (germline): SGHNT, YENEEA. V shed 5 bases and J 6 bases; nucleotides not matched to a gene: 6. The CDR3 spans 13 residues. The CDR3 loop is CASSLRTGLEQYF. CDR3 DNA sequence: TGTGCCAGCAGCCTACGGACAGGGCTCGAGCAGTACTTC.

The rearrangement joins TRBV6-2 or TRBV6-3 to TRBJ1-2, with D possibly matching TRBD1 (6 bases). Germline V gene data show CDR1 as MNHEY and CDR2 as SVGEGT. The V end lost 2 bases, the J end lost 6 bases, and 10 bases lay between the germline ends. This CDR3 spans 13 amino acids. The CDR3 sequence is CASSYGGADGYTF. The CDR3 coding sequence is TGTGCCAGCAGTTACGGGGGGGCGGATGGCTACACCTTC.

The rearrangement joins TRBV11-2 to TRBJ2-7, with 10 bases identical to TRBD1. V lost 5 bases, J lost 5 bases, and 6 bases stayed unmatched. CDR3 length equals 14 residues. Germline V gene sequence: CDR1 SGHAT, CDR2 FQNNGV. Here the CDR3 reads CASSKDRGVNEQYF. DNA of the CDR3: TGTGCCAGCAGCAAGGACAGGGGGGTGAACGAGCAGTACTTC.

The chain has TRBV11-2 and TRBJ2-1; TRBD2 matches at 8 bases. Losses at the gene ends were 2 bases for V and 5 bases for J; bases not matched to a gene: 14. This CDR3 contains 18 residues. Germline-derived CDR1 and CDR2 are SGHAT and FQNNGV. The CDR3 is CASSLRVAGRRINNEQFF. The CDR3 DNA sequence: TGTGCCAGCAGCTTAAGAGTAGCGGGACGTCGTATAAACAATGAGCAGTTCTTC.

The CDR3 region has the DNA TGTGCCAGCAGCTTACTAGCGGGGGGGCTCAATGAGCAGTTCTTC. Protein product: CASSLLAGGLNEQFF. The chain recombines TRBV5-5 with TRBJ2-1; 13 bases are shared with TRBD2. With 2 bases clipped from V and 6 bases from J, the junction kept 2 bases outside the gene matches. The germline V gene encodes CDR1 SGHKS and CDR2 YYEKEE (reference sequence). The CDR3 runs to 15 residues.

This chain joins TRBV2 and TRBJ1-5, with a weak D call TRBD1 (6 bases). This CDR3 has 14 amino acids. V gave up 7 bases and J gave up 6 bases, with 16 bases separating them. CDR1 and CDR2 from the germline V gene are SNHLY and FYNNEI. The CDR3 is CASTAWTAFQPQHF. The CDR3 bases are TGTGCCAGCACCGCGTGGACAGCTTTTCAGCCCCAGCATTTT.

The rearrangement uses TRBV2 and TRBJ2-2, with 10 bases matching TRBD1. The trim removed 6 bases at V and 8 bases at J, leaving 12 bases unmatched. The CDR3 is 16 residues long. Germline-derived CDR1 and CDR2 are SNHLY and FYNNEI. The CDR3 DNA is TGTGCCAGCAGCGGCCGACAGGGGGCACGGGATGGGGAGCTGTTTTTT. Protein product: CASSGRQGARDGELFF.